This T cell receptor (beta chain) originates from a study of T-cell reconstitution after alpha-beta-depleted transplantation in children. Preparation of the TCRbeta library used unique molecular identifiers. Via MiXCR, TCRdb re-called the PCR reads, giving one row per CDR3 protein. The data show some 640,000 distinct CDR3 sequences, with 16% seen just once and about 1.1% held by the top ten. Germline CDR1 and CDR2: SGDLS and YYNGEE. This CDR3 has 14 amino acids. Trimming pared 0 bases from V and 3 bases from J, leaving 9 bases between. This clonotype was seen only a few times. The sample consisted of PBMCs from the stem cell graft donor, taken from the stem cell graft. The receptor's source is a human donor who donated a stem cell graft to a child with acute myeloid leukemia. The chain recombines TRBV9 with TRBJ1-1, with TRBD1 as a possible D gene (5 bases). The DNA of the CDR3 is TGTGCCAGCAGCGTAGGGGTAGGGGACACTGAAGCTTTCTTT. This sequence encodes CASSVGVGDTEAFF.